These 9 T cell receptor beta chains came from one sample sequenced in a study of blood T cells in healthy people across ages. With a J-beta primer mix and a sample-barcoded 5' primer, a second PCR ran about 7 to 12 cycles. TCRdb independently ran MiXCR on the 5' RACE reads; one entry per CDR3 protein. The sample has roughly 680,000 distinct CDR3 sequences, around 52% seen once. The sample was blood. The receptors stem from a woman of 80 years or more in good health.

This clonotype has a count of ten or more. This chain joins TRBV3-1 and TRBJ2-7; 8 nucleotides align to TRBD2. With 2 bases clipped from V and 4 bases from J, the junction kept 4 bases outside the gene matches. The CDR3 has 14 amino acids. CDR1 is LGHDT and CDR2 is YNNKEL in the germline V gene (reference sequence). The CDR3 DNA reads as TGTGCCAGCAGCCAATGGACTAGCACTTACGAGCAGTACTTC. This sequence encodes CASSQWTSTYEQYF.

The chain carries TRBV4-1 and TRBJ1-6; 8 bases are shared with TRBD1. Germline trimming cut 8 bases from V and 10 bases from J; bases unmatched to any gene: 13. Germline CDR1 MGHRA, CDR2 YSYEKL. The CDR3 contains 15 residues. The CDR3 loop is CASSYNQGAKSPLHF. CDR3 coding DNA: TGCGCCAGCTCCTATAATCAGGGGGCGAAATCACCCCTCCACTTT.

As DNA, the CDR3 is TGTGCCAGCAGCTCCCAGACCGGTGGCTATGGCTACACCTTC. Translating gives CASSSQTGGYGYTF. The chain couples TRBV7-9 to TRBJ1-2; D is undetermined. Germline CDR1 is SEHNR and CDR2 is FQNEAQ (reference sequence). This CDR3 is 14 amino acids long. Trimming took off 4 bases at V and 4 bases at J, with 13 bases between the two ends.

With regard to this clonotype: The junction shows a germline mismatch at one end, possibly a read error. This chain uses TRBV7-2 with TRBJ1-5, with 7 bases that match TRBD1. The CDR3 is 15 amino acids. CDR1 SGHTA and CDR2 FQGNSA come from the germline V gene. The CDR3 nucleotides are TGTGCCAGCAGCTTAATGCAGGGGGTGAATCGGCCCCAGCATTTT. Its translation: CASSLMQGVNRPQHF.

In its sample, this clonotype was seen many times. V is TRBV7-9 and J is TRBJ1-2, with D possibly matching TRBD1 (6 bases). Germline loops: CDR1 SEHNR, CDR2 FQNEAQ (reference sequence). The CDR3 sequence is 20 residues long. The V end lost 3 bases, the J end lost 6 bases, and 32 bases lay between the germline ends. The CDR3 is CASSFLNGLQGATPTDGYTF. In DNA, the CDR3 is TGTGCCAGCAGCTTCCTTAATGGGTTACAGGGCGCCACACCTACGGATGGCTACACCTTC.

This clonotype was counted a single time. The chain links TRBV5-1 to TRBJ2-1; 14 bases are shared with TRBD2. The J call could be wrong; TRBJ2-7 is a better fit for the DNA end. CDR1 is SGHRS and CDR2 is YFSETQ in the germline V gene. The CDR3 spans 15 residues. The CDR3 here is CASSAGTSGSDEQYF. Here the CDR3 DNA reads TGCGCCAGCAGCGCGGGGACTAGCGGGAGTGACGAGCAGTACTTC.

This clonotype was counted many times. The chain recombines TRBV6-5 with TRBJ2-3; D is possibly TRBD1 (6 bases). The length of the CDR3 is 20 residues. With 2 bases removed from V and 0 bases from J, the gap between germline ends came to 24 bases. Looked up from germline, CDR1 is MNHEY and CDR2 is SVGAGI. The CDR3 reads CASSYPRGGTPSTSTDTQYF. CDR3 nucleotide sequence: TGTGCCAGCAGTTACCCCCGTGGGGGCACCCCGTCCACTAGCACAGATACGCAGTATTTT.

The chain joins TRBV12-3 or TRBV12-4 to TRBJ2-7; D perhaps matches TRBD1 (6 bases). The CDR3 contains 14 residues. The V end was cut by 5 bases, the J end by 4 bases, with 15 bases between. CDR3 coding DNA: TGTGCCAGCAGTCTATCCGGACAGACTTACGAGCAGTACTTC. Translated, it gives CASSLSGQTYEQYF.

This clonotype has a single count. A clone one base away is much larger, so this may be a read error. V gene TRBV28 combines with J gene TRBJ2-5; perhaps TRBD1 as D (6 bases). The J call is doubtful: the DNA matches TRBJ2-7 better. The CDR3 loop spans 14 amino acids. Germline values: CDR1 MDHEN, CDR2 SYDVKM. CDR3 nucleotide sequence: TGTGCCGGCAGCCCCCGGGACAAAAATTACGAGCAGTACTTC. Translating gives CAGSPRDKNYEQYF.